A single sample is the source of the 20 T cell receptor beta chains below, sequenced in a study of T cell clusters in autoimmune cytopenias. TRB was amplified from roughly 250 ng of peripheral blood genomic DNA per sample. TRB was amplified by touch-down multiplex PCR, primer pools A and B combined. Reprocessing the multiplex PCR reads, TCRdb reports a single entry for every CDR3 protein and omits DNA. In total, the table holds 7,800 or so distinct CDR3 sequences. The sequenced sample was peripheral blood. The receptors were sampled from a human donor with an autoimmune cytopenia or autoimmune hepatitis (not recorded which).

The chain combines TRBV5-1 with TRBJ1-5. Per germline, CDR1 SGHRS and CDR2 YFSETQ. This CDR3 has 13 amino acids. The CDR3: CASSLFGGQPQHF.

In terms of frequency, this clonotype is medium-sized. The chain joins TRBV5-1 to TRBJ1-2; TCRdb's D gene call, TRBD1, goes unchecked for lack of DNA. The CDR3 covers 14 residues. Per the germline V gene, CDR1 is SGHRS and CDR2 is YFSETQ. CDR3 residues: CASSFRATGSGYTF. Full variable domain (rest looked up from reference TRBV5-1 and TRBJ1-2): KAGVTQTPRYLIKTRGQQVTLSCSPISGHRSVSWYQQTPGQGLQFLFEYFSETQRNKGNFPGRFSGRQFSNSRSEMNVSTLELGDSALYLCASSFRATGSGYTFGSGTRLTVV.

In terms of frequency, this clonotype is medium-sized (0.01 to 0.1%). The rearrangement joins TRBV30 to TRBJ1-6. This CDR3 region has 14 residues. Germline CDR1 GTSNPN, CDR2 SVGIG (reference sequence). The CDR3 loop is CAWKQVAYNSPLHF.

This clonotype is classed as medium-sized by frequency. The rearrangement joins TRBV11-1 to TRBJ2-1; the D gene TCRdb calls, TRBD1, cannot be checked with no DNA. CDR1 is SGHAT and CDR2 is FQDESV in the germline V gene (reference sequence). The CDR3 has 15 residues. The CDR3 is CASTQRDRGRNEQFF.

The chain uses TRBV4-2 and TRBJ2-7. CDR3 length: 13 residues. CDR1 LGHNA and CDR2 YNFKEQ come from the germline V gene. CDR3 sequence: CASSQELRDEQYF.

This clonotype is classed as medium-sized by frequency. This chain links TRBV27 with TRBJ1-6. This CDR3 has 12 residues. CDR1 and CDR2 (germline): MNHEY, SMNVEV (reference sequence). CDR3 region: CATQTSNSPLHF.

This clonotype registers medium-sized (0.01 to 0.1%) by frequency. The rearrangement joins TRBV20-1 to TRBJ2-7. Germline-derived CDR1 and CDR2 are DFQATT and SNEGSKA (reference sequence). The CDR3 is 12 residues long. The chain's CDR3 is CSVYRGSYEQYF.

The CDR3 reads CASSSRQGENTEAFF. The chain combines TRBV5-1 with TRBJ1-1; TCRdb's D call, TRBD1, is unchecked because there is no DNA. CDR3 length: 15 residues. Germline-derived CDR1 and CDR2 are SGHRS and YFSETQ.

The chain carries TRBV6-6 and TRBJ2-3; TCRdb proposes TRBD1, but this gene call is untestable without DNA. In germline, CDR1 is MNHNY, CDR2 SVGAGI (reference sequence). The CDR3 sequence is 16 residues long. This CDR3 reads CASSRDRVWDTDTQYF.

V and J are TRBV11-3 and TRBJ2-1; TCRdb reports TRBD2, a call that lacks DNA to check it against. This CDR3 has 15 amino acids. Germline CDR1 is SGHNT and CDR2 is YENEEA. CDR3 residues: CASSLESGGHNEQFF.

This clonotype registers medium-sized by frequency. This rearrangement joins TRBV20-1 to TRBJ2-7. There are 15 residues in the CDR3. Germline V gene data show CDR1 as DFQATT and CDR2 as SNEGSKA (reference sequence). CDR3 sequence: CSARDGQVSSYEQYF.

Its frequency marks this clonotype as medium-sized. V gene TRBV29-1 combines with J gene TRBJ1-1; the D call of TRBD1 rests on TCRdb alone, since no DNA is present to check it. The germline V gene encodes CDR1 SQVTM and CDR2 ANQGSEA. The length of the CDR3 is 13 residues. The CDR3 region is CSAASDRDTEAFF.

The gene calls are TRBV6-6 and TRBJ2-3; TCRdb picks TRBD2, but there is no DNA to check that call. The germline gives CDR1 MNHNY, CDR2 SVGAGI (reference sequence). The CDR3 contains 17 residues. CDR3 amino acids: CASSYFNSGSSTDTQYF.

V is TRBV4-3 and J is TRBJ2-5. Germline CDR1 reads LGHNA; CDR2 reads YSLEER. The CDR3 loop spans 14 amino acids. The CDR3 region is CASSQEGTQETQYF.

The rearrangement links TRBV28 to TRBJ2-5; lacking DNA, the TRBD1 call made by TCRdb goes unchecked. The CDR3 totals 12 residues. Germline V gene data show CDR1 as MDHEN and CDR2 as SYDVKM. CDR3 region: CASSPLAETQYF.

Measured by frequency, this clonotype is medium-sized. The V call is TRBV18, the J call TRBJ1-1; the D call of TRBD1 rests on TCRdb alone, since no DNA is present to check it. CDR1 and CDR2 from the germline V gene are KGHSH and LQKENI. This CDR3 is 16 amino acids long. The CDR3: CASSPRGTGFNTEAFF. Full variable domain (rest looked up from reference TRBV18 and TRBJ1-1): NAGVMQNPRHLVRRRGQEARLRCSPMKGHSHVYWYRQLPEEGLKFMVYLQKENIIDESGMPKERFSAEFPKEGPSILRIQQVVRGDSAAYFCASSPRGTGFNTEAFFGQGTRLTVV.

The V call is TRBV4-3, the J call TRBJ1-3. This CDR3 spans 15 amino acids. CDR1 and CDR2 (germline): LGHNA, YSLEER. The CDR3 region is CASSQDRISGNTIYF.

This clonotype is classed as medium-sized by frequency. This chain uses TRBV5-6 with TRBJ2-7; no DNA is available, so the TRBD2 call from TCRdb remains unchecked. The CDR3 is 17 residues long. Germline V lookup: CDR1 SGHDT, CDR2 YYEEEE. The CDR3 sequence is CASSRLLTSGGTYEQYF.

CDR3 sequence reads: CASKDGTGAFEAFF. The chain has TRBV10-2 and TRBJ1-1; no DNA is available, so the TRBD1 call from TCRdb remains unchecked. Looked up from germline, CDR1 is WSHSY and CDR2 is SAAADI. CDR3 length: 14 residues.

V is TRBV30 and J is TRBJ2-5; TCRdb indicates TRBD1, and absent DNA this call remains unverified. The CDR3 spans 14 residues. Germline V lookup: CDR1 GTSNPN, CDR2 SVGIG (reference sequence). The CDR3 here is CALRQGGLQETQYF.